Sequencing of this TCR beta chain was carried out in a study of blood T cell repertoires in COVID-19. Study as a whole: The samples span acute and convalescent COVID-19 from the United States, Italy and Spain. In each case, the material was cDNA or gDNA derived from T cells, B-cell-depleted T cells, or PBMCs.

Measured with immunoSEQ multiplex PCR; TCRdb has only the in-frame clones, and not every one. This repertoire shows tens of thousands of clones, approximately 77% found once; its top ten account for around 2.3%. Germline CDR1 and CDR2: LGHNA and YSLEER. The CDR3 is 15 amino acids. V lost 2 bases, J lost 0 bases, and 8 bases lay in between. Specimen: peripheral blood. This sequence joins TRBV4-3 and TRBJ2-1; the D gene is possibly TRBD2 (6 bases). The receptor's source is a man between 65 and 79 years old with COVID-19, enrolled during active disease. CDR3 sequence: CASSQRGSSYNEQFF. The CDR3 nucleotides read TGCGCCAGCAGCCAACGGGGGAGCTCCTACAATGAGCAGTTCTTC.